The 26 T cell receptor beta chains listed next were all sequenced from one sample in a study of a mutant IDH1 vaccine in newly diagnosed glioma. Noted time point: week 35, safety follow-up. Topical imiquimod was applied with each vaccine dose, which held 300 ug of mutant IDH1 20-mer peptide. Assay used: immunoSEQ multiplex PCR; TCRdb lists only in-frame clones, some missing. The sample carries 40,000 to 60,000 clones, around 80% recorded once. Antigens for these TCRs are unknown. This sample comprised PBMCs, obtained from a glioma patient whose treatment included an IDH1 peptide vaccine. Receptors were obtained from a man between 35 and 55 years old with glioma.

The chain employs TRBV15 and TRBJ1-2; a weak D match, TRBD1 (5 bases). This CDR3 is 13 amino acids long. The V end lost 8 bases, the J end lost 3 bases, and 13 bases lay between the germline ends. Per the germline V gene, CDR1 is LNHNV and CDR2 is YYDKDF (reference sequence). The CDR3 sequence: CATSGGVDYGYTF. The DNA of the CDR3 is TGTGCCACCTCGGGAGGGGTGGACTATGGCTACACCTTC.

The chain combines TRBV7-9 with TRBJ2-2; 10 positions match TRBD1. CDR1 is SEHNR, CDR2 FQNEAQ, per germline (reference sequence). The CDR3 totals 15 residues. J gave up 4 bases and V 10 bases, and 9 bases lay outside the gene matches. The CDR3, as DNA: TGTGCCACTCCCTCCCGGGACAGGGGCACCGGGGAGCTGTTTTTT. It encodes CATPSRDRGTGELFF.

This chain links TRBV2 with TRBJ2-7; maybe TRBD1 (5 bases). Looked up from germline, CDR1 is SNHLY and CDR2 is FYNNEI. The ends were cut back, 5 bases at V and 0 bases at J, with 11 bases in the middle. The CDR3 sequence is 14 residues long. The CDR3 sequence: CASSPGIYSYEQYF. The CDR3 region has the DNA TGTGCCAGCAGTCCAGGGATATACTCCTACGAGCAGTACTTC.

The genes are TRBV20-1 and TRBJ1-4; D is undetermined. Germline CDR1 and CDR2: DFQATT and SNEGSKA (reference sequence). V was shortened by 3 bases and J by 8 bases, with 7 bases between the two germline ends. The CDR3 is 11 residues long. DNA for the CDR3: TGCAGTGCTAGCGCCCGAGAAAAACTGTTTTTT. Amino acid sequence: CSASAREKLFF.

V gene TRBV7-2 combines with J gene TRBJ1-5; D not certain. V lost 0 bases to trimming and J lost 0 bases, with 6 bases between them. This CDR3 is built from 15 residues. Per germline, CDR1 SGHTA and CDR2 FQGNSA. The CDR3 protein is CASSLASSSNQPQHF. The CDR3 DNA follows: TGTGCCAGCAGCTTAGCGTCCAGTAGCAATCAGCCCCAGCATTTT.

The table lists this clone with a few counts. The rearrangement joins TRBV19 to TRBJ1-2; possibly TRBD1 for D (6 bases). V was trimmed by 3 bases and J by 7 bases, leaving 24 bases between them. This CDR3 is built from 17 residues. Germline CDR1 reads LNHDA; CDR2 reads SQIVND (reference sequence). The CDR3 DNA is TGTGCCAGTAGTATTGCGAACTTGAGGGGGTCCAAGCGTGGCTACACCTTC. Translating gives CASSIANLRGSKRGYTF. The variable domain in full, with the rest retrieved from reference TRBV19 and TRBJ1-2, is DGGITQSPKYLFRKEGQNVTLSCEQNLNHDAMYWYRQDPGQGLRLIYYSQIVNDFQKGDIAEGYSVSREKKESFPLTVTSAQKNPTAFYLCASSIANLRGSKRGYTFGSGTRLTVV.

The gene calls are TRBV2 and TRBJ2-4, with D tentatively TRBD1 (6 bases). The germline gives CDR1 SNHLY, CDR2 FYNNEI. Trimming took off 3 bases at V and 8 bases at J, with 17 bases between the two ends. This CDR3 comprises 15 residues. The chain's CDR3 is CASSDVGALTDIQYF. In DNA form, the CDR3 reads TGTGCCAGCAGTGATGTGGGGGCCTTAACGGACATTCAGTACTTC.

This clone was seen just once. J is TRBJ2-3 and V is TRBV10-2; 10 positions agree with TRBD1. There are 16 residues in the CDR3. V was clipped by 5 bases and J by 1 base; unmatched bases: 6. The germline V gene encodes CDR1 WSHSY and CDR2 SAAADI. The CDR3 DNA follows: TGCGCCAGCAGTAAACGACAGGGGGCAGGCACAGATACGCAGTATTTT. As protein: CASSKRQGAGTDTQYF.

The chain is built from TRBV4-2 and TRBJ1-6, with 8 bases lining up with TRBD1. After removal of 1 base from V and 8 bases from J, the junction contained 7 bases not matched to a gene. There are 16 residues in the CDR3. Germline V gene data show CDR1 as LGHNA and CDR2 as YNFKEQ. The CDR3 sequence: CASSQGQGNSHSPLHF. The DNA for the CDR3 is TGTGCCAGCAGCCAAGGACAGGGGAACTCGCATTCACCCCTCCACTTT.

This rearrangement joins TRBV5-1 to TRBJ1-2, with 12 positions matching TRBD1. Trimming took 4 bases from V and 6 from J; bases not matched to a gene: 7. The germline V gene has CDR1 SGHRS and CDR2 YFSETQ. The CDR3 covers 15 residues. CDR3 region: CASSPAGTGGNGYTF. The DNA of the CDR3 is TGCGCCAGCAGCCCCGCCGGGACAGGGGGCAATGGCTACACCTTC. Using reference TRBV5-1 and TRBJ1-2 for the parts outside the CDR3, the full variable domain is KAGVTQTPRYLIKTRGQQVTLSCSPISGHRSVSWYQQTPGQGLQFLFEYFSETQRNKGNFPGRFSGRQFSNSRSEMNVSTLELGDSALYLCASSPAGTGGNGYTFGSGTRLTVV.

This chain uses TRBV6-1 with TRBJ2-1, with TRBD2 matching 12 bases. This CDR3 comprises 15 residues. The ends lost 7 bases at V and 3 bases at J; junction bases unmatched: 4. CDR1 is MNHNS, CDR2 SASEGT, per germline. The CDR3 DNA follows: TGTGCCAGCATTCCGACTAGCGGGGGCTACAATGAGCAGTTCTTC. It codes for CASIPTSGGYNEQFF.

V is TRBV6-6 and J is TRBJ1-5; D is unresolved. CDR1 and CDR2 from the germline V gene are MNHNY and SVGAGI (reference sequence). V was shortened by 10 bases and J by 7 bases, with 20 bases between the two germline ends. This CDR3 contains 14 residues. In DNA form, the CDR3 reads TGTGCCACCAACGCCGCCTGGGGAAGACAGCCCCAGCATTTT. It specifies CATNAAWGRQPQHF.

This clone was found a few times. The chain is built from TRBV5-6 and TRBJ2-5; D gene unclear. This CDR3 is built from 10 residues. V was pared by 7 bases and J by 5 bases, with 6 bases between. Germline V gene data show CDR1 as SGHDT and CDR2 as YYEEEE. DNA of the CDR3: TGTGCCAGCGGGCGGGAGACCCAGTACTTC. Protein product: CASGRETQYF.

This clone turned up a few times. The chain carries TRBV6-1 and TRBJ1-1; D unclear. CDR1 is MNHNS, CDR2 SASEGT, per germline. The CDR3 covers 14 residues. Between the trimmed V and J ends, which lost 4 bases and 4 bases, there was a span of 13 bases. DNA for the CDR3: TGTGCCAGCAGTGCCGGGCAGGCAACCACTGAAGCTTTCTTT. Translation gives CASSAGQATTEAFF.

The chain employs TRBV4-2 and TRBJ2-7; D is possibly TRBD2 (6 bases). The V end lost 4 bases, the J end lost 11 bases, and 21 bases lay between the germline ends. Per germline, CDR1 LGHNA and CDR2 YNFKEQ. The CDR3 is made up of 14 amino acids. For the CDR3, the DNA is TGTGCCAGCAGCCCTCTCGGGGGTTCTGCTGGGAAGTACTTC. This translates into CASSPLGGSAGKYF.

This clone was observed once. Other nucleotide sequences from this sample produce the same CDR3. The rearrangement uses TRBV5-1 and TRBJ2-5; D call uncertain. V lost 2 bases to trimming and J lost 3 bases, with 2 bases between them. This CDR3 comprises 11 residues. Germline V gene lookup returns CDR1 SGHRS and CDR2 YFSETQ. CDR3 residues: CASSLEETQYF. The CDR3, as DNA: TGCGCCAGCAGCTTAGAAGAGACCCAGTACTTC.

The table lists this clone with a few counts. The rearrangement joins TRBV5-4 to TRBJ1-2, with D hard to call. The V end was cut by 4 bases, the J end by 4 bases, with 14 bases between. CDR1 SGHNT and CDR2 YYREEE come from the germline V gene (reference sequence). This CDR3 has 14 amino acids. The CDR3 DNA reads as TGTGCCAGCAGCCCTCCTCCGGGATCCTATGGCTACACCTTC. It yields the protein CASSPPPGSYGYTF.

Here the CDR3 DNA reads TGTGCCAGCAGCCCCGGGGGCTCTGGGGCCAACGTCCTGACTTTC. Translating gives CASSPGGSGANVLTF. The chain is built from TRBV11-3 and TRBJ2-6, with D tentatively TRBD2 (6 bases). Per germline, CDR1 SGHNT and CDR2 YENEEA. Trimming pared 5 bases from V and 0 bases from J, leaving 8 bases between. The CDR3 is made up of 15 amino acids.

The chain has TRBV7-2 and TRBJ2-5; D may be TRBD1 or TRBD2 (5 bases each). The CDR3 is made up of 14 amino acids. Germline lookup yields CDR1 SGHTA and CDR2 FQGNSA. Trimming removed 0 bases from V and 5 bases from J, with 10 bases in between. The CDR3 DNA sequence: TGTGCCAGCAGCTTAGCTGGGGGTGGGGAGACCCAGTACTTC. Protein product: CASSLAGGGETQYF.

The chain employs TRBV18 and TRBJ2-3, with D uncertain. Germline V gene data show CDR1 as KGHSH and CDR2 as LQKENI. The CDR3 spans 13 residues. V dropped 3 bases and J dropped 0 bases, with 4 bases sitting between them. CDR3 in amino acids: CASSPVSTDTQYF. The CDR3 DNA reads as TGTGCCAGCTCACCGGTTAGCACAGATACGCAGTATTTT.

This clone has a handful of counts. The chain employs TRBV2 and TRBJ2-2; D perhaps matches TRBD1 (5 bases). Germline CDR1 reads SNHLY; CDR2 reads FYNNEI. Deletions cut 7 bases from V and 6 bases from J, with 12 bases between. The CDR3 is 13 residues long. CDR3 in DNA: TGTGCCAGCAAGGGGCCGTCGGCCGGGGAGCTGTTTTTT. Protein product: CASKGPSAGELFF.

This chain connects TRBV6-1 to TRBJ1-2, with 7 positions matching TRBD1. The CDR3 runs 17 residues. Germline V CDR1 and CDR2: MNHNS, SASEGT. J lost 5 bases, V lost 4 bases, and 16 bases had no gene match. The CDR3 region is CASSAPAGGALIYGYTF. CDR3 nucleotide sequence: TGTGCCAGCAGTGCCCCGGCAGGGGGGGCCCTTATTTATGGCTACACCTTC.

CDR3 sequence: CASSLGSGEGNEQFF. CDR3 nucleotides: TGCGCCAGCAGCTTGGGGTCAGGGGAAGGCAATGAGCAGTTCTTC. The rearrangement uses TRBV5-1 and TRBJ2-1; possibly TRBD1 for D (6 bases). Between the trimmed V and J ends, which lost 0 bases and 6 bases, there was a span of 13 bases. The CDR3 has 15 amino acids. The V gene's germline CDR1 is SGHRS and CDR2 YFSETQ.

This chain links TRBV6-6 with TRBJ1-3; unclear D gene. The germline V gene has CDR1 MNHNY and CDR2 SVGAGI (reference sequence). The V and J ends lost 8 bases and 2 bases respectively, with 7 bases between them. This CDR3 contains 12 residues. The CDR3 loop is CASGGTGNTIYF. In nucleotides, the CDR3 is TGTGCCAGCGGAGGCACTGGAAACACCATATATTTT.

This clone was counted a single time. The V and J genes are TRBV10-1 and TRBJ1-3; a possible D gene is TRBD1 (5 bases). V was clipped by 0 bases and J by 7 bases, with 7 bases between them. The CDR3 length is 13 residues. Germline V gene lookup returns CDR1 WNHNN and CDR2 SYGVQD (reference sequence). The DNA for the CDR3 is TGCGCCAGCAGTGAGTCCGGGACCAACACCATATATTTT. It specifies CASSESGTNTIYF.

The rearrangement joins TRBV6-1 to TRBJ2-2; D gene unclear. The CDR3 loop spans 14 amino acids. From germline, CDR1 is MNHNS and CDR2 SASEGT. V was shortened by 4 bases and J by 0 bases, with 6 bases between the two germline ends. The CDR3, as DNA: TGTGCCAGCAGTGCTGGGACGAACACCGGGGAGCTGTTTTTT. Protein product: CASSAGTNTGELFF.